This entry concerns a single TCR beta chain. The antigen remains unidentified. Trimming took 5 bases from V and 3 from J, leaving 14 bases between them. The length of the CDR3 is 16 residues. Germline V gene sequence: CDR1 MNHEY, CDR2 SVGAGI. Semi-nested PCR with Nested Universal Primer A followed constant-region reverse priming of full-length variable regions. TCRdb independently ran MiXCR on the 5' RACE reads; one entry per CDR3 protein. The data show about 46,000 distinct CDR3 sequences, about 28% seen once. Findings of the study overall: Tumor memory CD4+ T cell TCR gene usage clustered with blood and lymph node memory CD4+ cells and lymph node naive CD4+ cells.

This chain joins TRBV6-5 and TRBJ1-6, with D possibly TRBD1 on 6 matching bases. Sequenced: naive CD4+ T cells sorted from blood. Subset reported: naive CD4+ T cells, CD4+CD45RA+CD25-. The TCR originated in a female donor with breast cancer. The chain's CDR3 is CASSRVDSFYNSPLHF. The CDR3 nucleotides read TGTGCCAGCAGTCGGGTGGACAGCTTCTATAATTCACCCCTCCACTTT.